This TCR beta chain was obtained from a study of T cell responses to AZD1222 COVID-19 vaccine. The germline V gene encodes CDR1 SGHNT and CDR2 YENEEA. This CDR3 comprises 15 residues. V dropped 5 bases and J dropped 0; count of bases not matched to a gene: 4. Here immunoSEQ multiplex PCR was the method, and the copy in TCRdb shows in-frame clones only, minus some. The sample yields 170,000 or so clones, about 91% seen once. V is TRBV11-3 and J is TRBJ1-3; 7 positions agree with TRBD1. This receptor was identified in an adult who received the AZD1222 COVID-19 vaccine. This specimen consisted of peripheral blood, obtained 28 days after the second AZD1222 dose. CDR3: CASSQTGLSGNTIYF. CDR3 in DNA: TGTGCCAGCAGCCAGACAGGGCTCTCTGGAAACACCATATATTTT.